This T cell receptor (beta chain) was identified in a study of beta chain features in type 1 diabetes. Points on this clone: Its antigen is still unknown.

The germline CDR1 and CDR2 sequences are MNHNS and SASEGT. There are 14 residues in the CDR3. V dropped 6 bases and J dropped 2 bases, with 11 bases sitting between them. Findings and limits, study-wide: Type 1 diabetes patients had TCRB CDR3s that were shorter (moderately but significantly so) in all four CD4+ subsets. In comparison with healthy donors, patients had naive, central memory and Treg TCRB repertoires that appeared more similar. A potential influence of HLA type upon TCRB rearrangement remained unresolved herein.

All of the isolated RNA was reverse transcribed, so expressed TCRB transcripts were sequenced. Naive, central memory and regulatory T cell samples yielded a few million reads on average. Produced via immunoSEQ multiplex PCR; TCRdb's table is partial and in-frame only. This sample has 250,000 to 300,000 clones, with 8% found just once. The receptor comes from a woman aged 18-35 years in good health. The V gene is TRBV6-1, the J gene TRBJ2-1, with D tentatively TRBD1 or TRBD2 (6 bases each). The sequenced sample was central memory CD4+ T cells from blood. CDR3 coding DNA: TGTGCCAGCAGGCGGGGACAAACCTACAATGAGCAGTTCTTC. Translated, it gives CASRRGQTYNEQFF.